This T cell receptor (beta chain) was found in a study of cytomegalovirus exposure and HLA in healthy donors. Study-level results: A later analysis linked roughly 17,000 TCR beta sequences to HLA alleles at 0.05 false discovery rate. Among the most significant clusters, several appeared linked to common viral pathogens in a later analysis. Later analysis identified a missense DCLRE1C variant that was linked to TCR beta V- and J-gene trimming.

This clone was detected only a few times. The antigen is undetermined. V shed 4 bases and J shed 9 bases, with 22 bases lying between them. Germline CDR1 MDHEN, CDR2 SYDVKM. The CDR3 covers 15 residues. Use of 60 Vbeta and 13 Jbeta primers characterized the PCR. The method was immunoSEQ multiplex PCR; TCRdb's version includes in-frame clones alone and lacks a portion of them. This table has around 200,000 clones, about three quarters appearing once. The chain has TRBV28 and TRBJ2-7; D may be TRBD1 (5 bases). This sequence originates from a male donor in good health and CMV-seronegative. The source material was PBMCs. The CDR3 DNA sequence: TGTGCCAGCAGTTCGGGTCGACAGAGTTCGGACGTGCAGTACTTC. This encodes CASSSGRQSSDVQYF. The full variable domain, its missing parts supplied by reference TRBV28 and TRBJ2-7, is DVKVTQSSRYLVKRTGEKVFLECVQDMDHENMFWYRQDPGLGLRLIYFSYDVKMKEKGDIPEGYSVSREKKERFSLILESASTNQTSMYLCASSSGRQSSDVQYFGPGTRLTVT.